Following are 11 T cell receptor beta chains from one sample sequenced in a study of beta chain features in type 1 diabetes. Isolated RNA was reverse transcribed in full, so expressed TCRB transcripts were sequenced. The assay was immunoSEQ multiplex PCR, and TCRdb's table has in-frame clones only and misses some. In the table there are some 410,000 clones, about an eighth of which are singletons. Sample: naive CD4+ T cells from blood. The receptors stem from a woman under 30 in good health.

This sequence joins TRBV19 and TRBJ2-5; TRBD1 matches 8 bases. Trimming cost V 3 bases and J 5 bases; bases outside gene matches: 8. Germline V gene sequence: CDR1 LNHDA, CDR2 SQIVND (reference sequence). This CDR3 comprises 15 residues. The CDR3 DNA reads TGTGCCAGTAGTATGGAGGGACAGGACGGGGAGACCCAGTACTTC. It translates to CASSMEGQDGETQYF. Together with reference TRBV19 and TRBJ2-5, the CDR3 gives the full variable domain: DGGITQSPKYLFRKEGQNVTLSCEQNLNHDAMYWYRQDPGQGLRLIYYSQIVNDFQKGDIAEGYSVSREKKESFPLTVTSAQKNPTAFYLCASSMEGQDGETQYFGPGTRLLVL.

The chain has TRBV6-4 and TRBJ1-4; D remains unclear. The germline V gene has CDR1 MRHNA and CDR2 SNTAGT. CDR3 size: 13 residues. V lost 3 bases, J lost 8 bases, and 10 bases lay in between. The CDR3 here is CASSEEIGEKLFF. CDR3 nucleotides: TGTGCCAGCAGTGAGGAGATCGGAGAAAAACTGTTTTTT.

The gene calls are TRBV5-6 and TRBJ2-1; weak D call: TRBD2 (6 bases). Germline V gene sequence: CDR1 SGHDT, CDR2 YYEEEE. V lost 3 bases and J lost 10, with 11 bases in between. This CDR3 comprises 12 residues. CDR3 sequence reads: CASSSGRTEQFF. CDR3 nucleotides: TGTGCCAGCAGCTCAGGGAGGACGGAGCAGTTCTTC.

This sequence joins TRBV5-1 and TRBJ2-1; D gene unclear. Germline assignment: CDR1 SGHRS and CDR2 YFSETQ. With 0 bases removed from V and 2 bases from J, the gap between germline ends came to 9 bases. This CDR3 is 15 amino acids long. The CDR3 region has the DNA TGCGCCAGCAGCTTGGCCGACGCCACCTACAATGAGCAGTTCTTC. Its protein is CASSLADATYNEQFF.

The chain uses TRBV7-2 and TRBJ2-3; TRBD1 agrees at 8 bases. Trimming took 3 bases from V and 6 from J; bases not matched to a gene: 11. Germline V gene data show CDR1 as SGHTA and CDR2 as FQGNSA. The CDR3 sequence is 16 residues long. The chain's CDR3 is CASSLRSGGGTDTQYF. The CDR3 region has the DNA TGTGCCAGCAGCTTGAGGTCAGGGGGCGGAACGGATACGCAGTATTTT.

This clone was counted only a few times. The chain combines TRBV21-1 with TRBJ2-7; no DNA check was done on the table's D call, TRBD1. TRBV21-1 corresponds to a pseudogene. This CDR3 comprises 14 residues. The CDR3 nucleotides are TGTGCCAGCAGCAACCTGGGACAGATGTACGAGCAGTACGTC. Protein product: CASSNLGQMYEQYV.

This clone was seen more than once but under ten times. V gene TRBV30 combines with J gene TRBJ1-1; unclear D gene. The V end lost 1 base, the J end lost 4 bases, and 13 bases lay between the germline ends. The CDR3 sequence is 14 residues long. CDR1 is GTSNPN and CDR2 is SVGIG in the germline V gene (reference sequence). CDR3 bases: TGTGCCTGGAGTGCGGGTTTCGGAGGCACTGAAGCTTTCTTT. It specifies CAWSAGFGGTEAFF.

Remarks on this clone: The same CDR3 is also encoded by other DNA sequences in this sample. This rearrangement joins TRBV18 to TRBJ2-7; D call uncertain. Germline V CDR1 and CDR2: KGHSH, LQKENI. The CDR3 contains 12 residues. Trimming pared 3 bases from V and 5 bases from J, leaving 8 bases between. CDR3 in DNA: TGTGCCAGCTCACCTTCCGGTGACGAGCAGTACTTC. This codes for CASSPSGDEQYF. Supplemented by reference TRBV18 and TRBJ2-7, the full variable domain reads NAGVMQNPRHLVRRRGQEARLRCSPMKGHSHVYWYRQLPEEGLKFMVYLQKENIIDESGMPKERFSAEFPKEGPSILRIQQVVRGDSAAYFCASSPSGDEQYFGPGTRLTVT.

The rearrangement joins TRBV29-1 to TRBJ2-4, with 7 bases aligning to TRBD1. The CDR3 has 17 amino acids. Germline V CDR1 and CDR2: SQVTM, ANQGSEA. The junction had 17 bases not matched to a gene; V was cut back by 1 base and J by 8 bases. The CDR3: CSVEAPSATGSIDIQYF. The CDR3 nucleotides are TGCAGCGTTGAAGCTCCGTCGGCGACAGGGAGTATAGACATTCAGTACTTC.

This clone appeared a few times. J is TRBJ1-4 and V is TRBV2; 9 bases align to TRBD1. This CDR3 region has 15 residues. The germline V gene has CDR1 SNHLY and CDR2 FYNNEI. J lost 5 bases, V lost 8 bases, and 9 bases had no gene match. DNA of the CDR3: TGTGCCAGCCGGGGTTCCGGGACAGGGAATGAAAAACTGTTTTTT. This sequence encodes CASRGSGTGNEKLFF.

The sample holds a few counts of this clone. The rearrangement joins TRBV29-1 to TRBJ1-1, with TRBD1 matching 10 bases. The CDR3 runs to 13 residues. V lost 1 base to trimming and J lost 11 bases; unmatched junction nucleotides: 7. The V gene's germline CDR1 is SQVTM and CDR2 ANQGSEA. The CDR3 sequence: CSVEVGTGAVAFF. Written as DNA, the CDR3 is TGCAGCGTTGAAGTGGGGACAGGGGCCGTTGCTTTCTTT.